The 29 T cell receptor beta chains in this list originate from one sample, sequenced in a study of hypomethylating agent response in myelodysplastic syndrome. TCRdb's table, derived via immunoSEQ multiplex PCR, lists solely in-frame clones and lacks some. The sample lists 5,000 to 6,000 clones, about 80% seen once, with around 17% in the top ten. Source: bone marrow, taken before or after starting hypomethylating agent treatment for myelodysplastic syndrome (not recorded which). These receptors all stem from a human donor with myelodysplastic syndrome.

The chain carries TRBV18 and TRBJ1-4; TRBD1 matches at 10 bases. With V trimmed by 3 bases and J by 4 bases, 5 bases remained unmatched. The CDR3 sequence is 16 residues long. The germline CDR1 and CDR2 sequences are KGHSH and LQKENI. Written as DNA, the CDR3 is TGTGCCAGCTCACCCTGGACAGGGGGGAGTAATGAAAAACTGTTTTTT. Residues: CASSPWTGGSNEKLFF.

The genes are TRBV30 and TRBJ2-2, with 7 bases aligning to TRBD1. The CDR3 spans 14 residues. V was clipped by 3 bases and J by 0 bases; unmatched bases: 1. Germline CDR1 is GTSNPN and CDR2 is SVGIG (reference sequence). The CDR3 nucleotides read TGTGCCTGGAGACAGGGGACGAACACCGGGGAGCTGTTTTTT. It encodes CAWRQGTNTGELFF.

In the case of this clone: Other DNA variants within this sample encode the same CDR3. V usage is TRBV19 and J usage is TRBJ2-7; TRBD1 agrees at 7 bases. The CDR3 runs 16 residues. Germline CDR1 is LNHDA and CDR2 is SQIVND (reference sequence). J lost 5 bases, V lost 1 base, and 11 bases had no gene match. DNA for the CDR3: TGTGCCAGTAGTATAGGGCAGGGGGTCGCGGACCACGAGCAGTACTTC. Amino acids: CASSIGQGVADHEQYF.

This clone is a singleton in its sample. The rearrangement joins TRBV5-6 to TRBJ2-1; no clear D gene. The germline CDR1 and CDR2 sequences are SGHDT and YYEEEE. This CDR3 contains 13 residues. V was shortened by 2 bases and J by 2 bases, with 5 bases between the two germline ends. The CDR3 DNA reads TGTGCCAGCAGCTTCCTGCCCTACAATGAGCAGTTCTTC. Translation: CASSFLPYNEQFF.

The J gene is TRBJ1-4, the V gene TRBV11-2, with 9 bases lining up with TRBD1. The CDR3 loop spans 17 amino acids. Germline values: CDR1 SGHAT, CDR2 FQNNGV. After removal of 1 base from V and 8 bases from J, the junction contained 11 bases not matched to a gene. CDR3 bases: TGTGCCAGCAGCTTAGTTGACAGGGGGACGGGTATCGAAAAACTGTTTTTT. Protein: CASSLVDRGTGIEKLFF.

In this sample, this clone turned up once. The rearrangement joins TRBV2 to TRBJ1-2; tentative D call: TRBD1 (5 bases). This CDR3 is 14 amino acids long. Looked up from germline, CDR1 is SNHLY and CDR2 is FYNNEI. V was shortened by 1 base and J by 5 bases, with 11 bases between the two germline ends. In nucleotides, the CDR3 is TGTGCCAGCAGTGAAGGGGGGGACGGATATGGCTACACCTTC. Amino acid sequence: CASSEGGDGYGYTF.

The chain employs TRBV6-4 and TRBJ1-2; D uncertain. The CDR3 length is 15 residues. Germline assignment: CDR1 MRHNA and CDR2 SNTAGT. The V gene lost 0 bases and the J gene lost 8 bases, with 16 bases spanning the gap. CDR3 in DNA: TGTGCCAGCAGTGACTCCGGACCCTTTCCTGAGGGCTACACCTTC. Protein product: CASSDSGPFPEGYTF.

The V gene is TRBV9, the J gene TRBJ1-1; TRBD1 aligns across 7 bases. The germline V gene encodes CDR1 SGDLS and CDR2 YYNGEE. The ends lost 0 bases at V and 4 bases at J; junction bases unmatched: 12. The CDR3 spans 17 residues. The CDR3 loop is CASSVGIGGVSSTEAFF. CDR3 sequence (DNA): TGTGCCAGCAGCGTAGGGATAGGGGGCGTGAGTTCCACTGAAGCTTTCTTT. The complete variable domain, with remaining parts taken from reference TRBV9 and TRBJ1-1, reads DSGVTQTPKHLITATGQRVTLRCSPRSGDLSVYWYQQSLDQGLQFLIQYYNGEERAKGNILERFSAQQFPDLHSELNLSSLELGDSALYFCASSVGIGGVSSTEAFFGQGTRLTVV.

The V and J genes are TRBV9 and TRBJ2-7; weak D call: TRBD1 (6 bases). Deletions cut 2 bases from V and 4 bases from J, with 13 bases between. The CDR3 has 14 amino acids. Germline V lookup: CDR1 SGDLS, CDR2 YYNGEE. Written as DNA, the CDR3 is TGTGCCAGCAGCGTGGCAGGGGAAGGATACGAGCAGTACTTC. It translates to CASSVAGEGYEQYF.

V usage is TRBV29-1 and J usage is TRBJ2-7; 15 bases map to TRBD2. The CDR3 length is 16 residues. V was clipped by 5 bases and J by 3 bases; unmatched bases: 8. Germline V CDR1 and CDR2: SQVTM, ANQGSEA. The CDR3 coding sequence is TGCAGCGTTTACGGGACTAGCGGGGGGTCTATCTACGAGCAGTACTTC. Translation: CSVYGTSGGSIYEQYF.

V usage is TRBV6-5 and J usage is TRBJ2-7; a weak D match, TRBD2 (6 bases). The CDR3 contains 15 residues. V dropped 7 bases and J dropped 2 bases, with 18 bases sitting between them. Germline CDR1 MNHEY, CDR2 SVGAGI. The CDR3 bases are TGTGCCAGCACCAAGGCGGGTAGCGGAGCCTACGAGCAGTACTTC. Protein product: CASTKAGSGAYEQYF.

This clone was counted between two and nine times. The CDR3 coding sequence is TGTGCTAGTGGTTTGGGGCCGGCGTGGCCCCAGCATTTT. Translating gives CASGLGPAWPQHF. The genes are TRBV12-5 and TRBJ1-5; D call uncertain. Germline V gene lookup returns CDR1 LGHNT and CDR2 FRNRAP. CDR3 length equals 13 residues. V lost 1 base, J lost 9 bases, and 10 bases lay in between.

This rearrangement joins TRBV13 to TRBJ2-5; the match to TRBD1 covers 8 bases. The CDR3 loop spans 14 amino acids. The ends lost 5 bases at V and 5 bases at J; junction bases unmatched: 7. In germline, CDR1 is PRHDT, CDR2 FYEKMQ (reference sequence). The CDR3 coding sequence is TGTGCCAGCAGCGCTACAGGGGGTGGCGAGACCCAGTACTTC. Its translation: CASSATGGGETQYF.

V usage is TRBV19 and J usage is TRBJ2-1; 7 bases agree with TRBD2. The CDR3 has 12 residues. Germline lookup yields CDR1 LNHDA and CDR2 SQIVND (reference sequence). V shed 5 bases, J shed 8 bases, and the junction held 3 bases outside the gene matches. CDR3 DNA sequence: TGTGCCAGTAGTCGGGGGGAGTATGAGCAGTTCTTC. This sequence encodes CASSRGEYEQFF.

This clone appeared a few times. The chain carries TRBV6-4 and TRBJ2-3, with 11 nucleotides matching TRBD2. This CDR3 is 15 amino acids long. Looked up from germline, CDR1 is MRHNA and CDR2 is SNTAGT. J gave up 1 base and V 3 bases, and 0 bases lay outside the gene matches. The CDR3 sequence is CASSETSGGTDTQYF. The CDR3 nucleotides are TGTGCCAGCAGTGAGACTAGCGGGGGCACAGATACGCAGTATTTT.

The chain joins TRBV10-3 to TRBJ2-5; no clear D. Germline-derived CDR1 and CDR2 are ENHRY and SYGVKD. Trimming shortened V by 3 bases and J by 7 bases, and 15 bases separated the two germline ends. The CDR3 spans 14 residues. CDR3 sequence: CAISESLGVWTQYF. In nucleotides, the CDR3 is TGTGCCATCAGTGAATCCCTTGGGGTTTGGACCCAGTACTTC.

The rearrangement joins TRBV10-3 to TRBJ2-5; 7 nucleotides agree with TRBD2. CDR1 is ENHRY and CDR2 is SYGVKD in the germline V gene. This CDR3 has 13 amino acids. Germline trimming cut 5 bases from V and 2 bases from J; bases unmatched to any gene: 2. CDR3: CAISSGGQETQYF. The CDR3 DNA sequence: TGTGCCATCAGTTCCGGGGGGCAAGAGACCCAGTACTTC.

A few counts support this clone. The chain joins TRBV27 to TRBJ2-7, with D perhaps matching TRBD2 (6 bases). Germline CDR1 reads MNHEY; CDR2 reads SMNVEV (reference sequence). The CDR3 is 13 amino acids. V gave up 5 bases and J gave up 3 bases, with 11 bases separating them. DNA of the CDR3: TGTGCCAGCAGTAACCGGGACTTCTACGAGCAGTACTTC. Residues: CASSNRDFYEQYF.

This clone appeared once. This chain uses TRBV4-1 with TRBJ2-1, with 9 bases matching TRBD2. Germline assignment: CDR1 MGHRA and CDR2 YSYEKL. The length of the CDR3 is 14 residues. Trimming took 3 bases from V and 7 from J; bases not matched to a gene: 4. DNA of the CDR3: TGCGCCAGCAGCCACGGTAGCGGGGGAAATGAGCAGTTCTTC. This encodes CASSHGSGGNEQFF.

V usage is TRBV5-4 and J usage is TRBJ2-7, with 15 bases lining up with TRBD2. V was clipped by 1 base and J by 2 bases; unmatched bases: 13. CDR1 SGHNT and CDR2 YYREEE come from the germline V gene (reference sequence). This CDR3 is 20 amino acids long. The chain's CDR3 is CASSLRPWGLAGGNPYEQYF. CDR3 DNA sequence: TGTGCCAGCAGCTTGCGGCCTTGGGGACTAGCGGGGGGAAACCCCTACGAGCAGTACTTC.

The count of this clone is one. This chain joins TRBV7-2 and TRBJ2-7, with no clear D. This CDR3 region has 15 residues. Germline CDR1 SGHTA, CDR2 FQGNSA. The germline V and J ends were trimmed by 0 bases and 4 bases, with 13 bases remaining between them. This chain's CDR3 is CASSLALDPSYEQYF. The DNA of the CDR3 is TGTGCCAGCAGCTTAGCGCTGGACCCTTCTTACGAGCAGTACTTC.

The rearrangement links TRBV19 to TRBJ2-4; TRBD1 matches at 9 bases. Germline V gene data show CDR1 as LNHDA and CDR2 as SQIVND (reference sequence). J lost 2 bases, V lost 11 bases, and 10 bases had no gene match. The length of the CDR3 is 15 residues. CDR3 in DNA: TGTGCCGTTAGCAACACAGGGGGCCCCAAAAACATTCAGTACTTC. This codes for CAVSNTGGPKNIQYF.

The chain links TRBV5-6 to TRBJ2-3, with D uncertain. The CDR3 loop spans 16 amino acids. Germline loops: CDR1 SGHDT, CDR2 YYEEEE. V was trimmed by 2 bases and J by 0 bases, leaving 13 bases between them. This CDR3 is CASSFMVIRSTDTQYF. The DNA of the CDR3 is TGTGCCAGCAGCTTTATGGTGATACGAAGCACAGATACGCAGTATTTT. Complete variable domain (other parts from reference TRBV5-6 and TRBJ2-3): DAGVTQSPTHLIKTRGQQVTLRCSPKSGHDTVSWYQQALGQGPQFIFQYYEEEERQRGNFPDRFSGHQFPNYSSELNVNALLLGDSALYLCASSFMVIRSTDTQYFGPGTRLTVL.

The chain is built from TRBV4-2 and TRBJ1-1; possible D gene TRBD1, 6 bases. The CDR3 has 17 residues. Germline V gene data show CDR1 as LGHNA and CDR2 as YNFKEQ. Trimming removed 1 base at V and 2 bases at J, with 17 bases between. The CDR3 loop reads CASSQAAGAIGNTEAFF. The CDR3 DNA reads TGTGCCAGCAGCCAAGCGGCGGGGGCCATAGGAAACACTGAAGCTTTCTTT.

The V call is TRBV6-1, the J call TRBJ1-3; D gene uncertain. Deletions cut 5 bases from V and 0 bases from J, with 8 bases between. Germline assignment: CDR1 MNHNS and CDR2 SASEGT. This CDR3 spans 14 amino acids. CDR3: CASSPGGSGNTIYF. The CDR3 bases are TGTGCCAGCAGTCCAGGTGGCTCTGGAAACACCATATATTTT.

J is TRBJ2-7 and V is TRBV19; unclear D gene. Deletions cut 5 bases from V and 5 bases from J, with 10 bases between. The CDR3 is 12 residues long. Germline assignment: CDR1 LNHDA and CDR2 SQIVND (reference sequence). Here the CDR3 reads CASSDVGNEQYF. CDR3 sequence (DNA): TGTGCCAGTAGTGACGTAGGGAACGAGCAGTACTTC.

The sample holds a few counts of this clone. The V and J genes are TRBV6-4 and TRBJ2-3; D is uncertain. The CDR3 length is 13 residues. The V end was cut by 6 bases, the J end by 2 bases, with 9 bases between. CDR1 MRHNA and CDR2 SNTAGT come from the germline V gene. The CDR3: CASSLGDTDTQYF. The CDR3 region has the DNA TGTGCCAGCAGCCTCGGAGACACAGATACGCAGTATTTT.

The chain links TRBV10-3 to TRBJ2-7; 15 bases align to TRBD2. Trimming at V came to 7 bases and at J to 1 base, leaving 8 bases not matched to a gene. The CDR3 runs 17 residues. The germline V gene encodes CDR1 ENHRY and CDR2 SYGVKD. DNA of the CDR3: TGTGCCATCACCACGGGACTAGCGGGGGGCAGGTCCTACGAGCAGTACTTC. It codes for CAITTGLAGGRSYEQYF.

The chain employs TRBV7-8 and TRBJ2-3; D is unresolved. CDR3 length equals 15 residues. Germline V gene data show CDR1 as SGHVS and CDR2 as FQNEAQ. The V gene lost 1 base and the J gene lost 2 bases, with 10 bases spanning the gap. DNA of the CDR3: TGTGCCAGCAGCTTAGGACTGCCCTACACAGATACGCAGTATTTT. Translation gives CASSLGLPYTDTQYF.